Listed here are 12 T cell receptor beta chains from one sample, sequenced in a study of blood T cell repertoires in COVID-19. TCRdb's table, derived via immunoSEQ multiplex PCR, lists solely in-frame clones and lacks some. This sample has tens of thousands of clones, with roughly 90% found just once. Sequencing was done on a sample of peripheral blood. The receptors here all came from a human donor in a cohort sampled during active COVID-19.

The CDR3 reads CASSLGLAGEYEQYF. The CDR3 DNA reads TGTGCCAGCAGCTTGGGACTAGCGGGGGAGTACGAGCAGTACTTC. The rearrangement uses TRBV5-4 and TRBJ2-7; 12 bases line up with TRBD2. Germline V lookup: CDR1 SGHNT, CDR2 YYREEE (reference sequence). V shed 0 bases and J 4 bases; nucleotides not matched to a gene: 2. The CDR3 length is 15 residues.

V is TRBV28 and J is TRBJ2-1; TRBD1 is a possible D gene (5 bases). This CDR3 is 14 amino acids long. Trimming cost V 8 bases and J 6 bases, with 17 bases left between them. Germline V lookup: CDR1 MDHEN, CDR2 SYDVKM. As DNA, the CDR3 is TGTGCCAGCGAGACAGCCTTTATGCCCAATGAGCAGTTCTTC. Translation: CASETAFMPNEQFF.

J is TRBJ2-3 and V is TRBV28, with a tentative D call TRBD2 (6 bases). In germline, CDR1 is MDHEN, CDR2 SYDVKM. V lost 2 bases and J lost 4, with 13 bases in between. This CDR3 has 15 amino acids. DNA for the CDR3: TGTGCCAGCAGTTTAGACGGGGAGCGGGCAGATACGCAGTATTTT. Translation gives CASSLDGERADTQYF.

J is TRBJ1-1 and V is TRBV30; no reliable D call. This CDR3 has 11 residues. Trimming removed 5 bases at V and 1 base at J, with 5 bases between. Germline V gene lookup returns CDR1 GTSNPN and CDR2 SVGIG (reference sequence). The CDR3 nucleotides read TGTGCCTGGGGGCGGAACACTGAAGCTTTCTTT. Protein: CAWGRNTEAFF.

This clone has only one observation. The gene calls are TRBV5-6 and TRBJ1-2, with a possible D match to TRBD1 (6 bases). CDR3 size: 15 residues. V lost 0 bases and J 6 bases, leaving 15 bases between the germline ends. Germline V lookup: CDR1 SGHDT, CDR2 YYEEEE. For the CDR3, the DNA is TGTGCCAGCAGCTTGGGGCAGGGGCACCCCCATGGCTACACCTTC. Its translation is CASSLGQGHPHGYTF.

The genes are TRBV7-9 and TRBJ2-5; 10 positions agree with TRBD2. Losses at the gene ends were 1 base for V and 4 bases for J; bases not matched to a gene: 3. CDR1 is SEHNR, CDR2 FQNEAQ, per germline (reference sequence). This CDR3 region has 15 residues. CDR3 in amino acids: CASSLEIAGGETQYF. The CDR3 coding sequence is TGTGCCAGCAGCTTAGAGATAGCGGGAGGAGAGACCCAGTACTTC.

CDR3 bases: TGTGCCAGCAGTTGGGGACAGGGCTCCTACAATGAGCAGTTCTTC. Encoded protein: CASSWGQGSYNEQFF. The chain couples TRBV28 to TRBJ2-1, with 9 bases matching TRBD1. Unmatched junction bases numbered 1, after V lost 4 bases and J lost 0 bases. Germline values: CDR1 MDHEN, CDR2 SYDVKM. This CDR3 is built from 15 residues.

V is TRBV11-2 and J is TRBJ2-2; 8 bases match TRBD2. Unmatched junction bases numbered 5, after V lost 2 bases and J lost 6 bases. Germline CDR1 reads SGHAT; CDR2 reads FQNNGV. This CDR3 is built from 15 residues. The CDR3 bases are TGTGCCAGCAGCTTATTGTGGCGGGGGGCCGGGGAGCTGTTTTTT. Its protein is CASSLLWRGAGELFF.

The CDR3 DNA follows: TGTGCCAGCAGCATTTTTGGATTCCGGGACACAAACACAGATACGCAGTATTTT. Translated: CASSIFGFRDTNTDTQYF. The chain employs TRBV28 and TRBJ2-3, with D possibly TRBD1 on 6 matching bases. CDR1 is MDHEN and CDR2 is SYDVKM in the germline V gene. The CDR3 runs to 18 residues. V dropped 6 bases and J dropped 2 bases, with 24 bases sitting between them.

This clone occurred a few times. V gene TRBV19 combines with J gene TRBJ1-2, with a tentative D call TRBD1 (6 bases). V lost 5 bases, J lost 3 bases, and 13 bases lay in between. Looked up from germline, CDR1 is LNHDA and CDR2 is SQIVND (reference sequence). The CDR3 consists of 14 residues. DNA for the CDR3: TGTGCCAGTAGTCCACAGGGAGTGGACTATGGCTACACCTTC. This codes for CASSPQGVDYGYTF.

The chain has TRBV24-1 and TRBJ2-5; 7 nucleotides align to TRBD2. Germline loops: CDR1 KGHDR, CDR2 SFDVKD. The CDR3 has 13 amino acids. The V and J ends lost 5 bases and 2 bases, in that order; junction bases with no gene match: 1. In DNA form, the CDR3 reads TGTGCCACCAGTGTGGGGGGGCAAGAGACCCAGTACTTC. Its translation is CATSVGGQETQYF.

J is TRBJ2-7 and V is TRBV18; TRBD1 aligns across 7 bases. The germline V gene has CDR1 KGHSH and CDR2 LQKENI. Losses at the gene ends were 2 bases for V and 2 bases for J; bases not matched to a gene: 3. CDR3 length equals 14 residues. CDR3 bases: TGTGCCAGCTCACCAACAGGGGAAACCTACGAGCAGTACTTC. Protein sequence: CASSPTGETYEQYF.